The 27 T cell receptor beta chains reported below all come from one sample, sequenced in a study of CD8 T cells in Susac syndrome (dated 2019 in TCRdb). Receptor amplification or capture employed the immunoSEQ multiplex PCR assay. RNA was extracted using the RNeasy kit, and roughly 0.5 to 1 microgram was reverse transcribed with random hexamers. TCRdb applied fastp at Q25 and MiXCR to the public reads, then kept only in-frame beta chains. CDR3 protein sequences are deduplicated, and each keeps its most common genes and DNA. A total of some 190,000 distinct CDR3 sequences appear in this sample, about 94% of them only once. The top ten clonotypes cover 0.15% of the sample. What was sequenced was CD4+ T cells from PBMCs. All receptors derive from a human donor with Susac syndrome.

The chain joins TRBV2 to TRBJ1-2, with 9 bases aligning to TRBD1. CDR1 is SNHLY and CDR2 is FYNNEI in the germline V gene. The junction had 8 bases not matched to a gene; V was cut back by 6 bases and J by 6 bases. The CDR3 is 14 amino acids. In nucleotides, the CDR3 is TGTGCCAGCAGCGTCCCGGGACAGGGACATGGCTACACCTTC. Translating it yields CASSVPGQGHGYTF. The full variable domain, completed using reference TRBV2 and TRBJ1-2, is EPEVTQTPSHQVTQMGQEVILRCVPISNHLYFYWYRQILGQKVEFLVSFYNNEISEKSEIFDDQFSVERPDGSNFTLKIRSTKLEDSAMYFCASSVPGQGHGYTFGSGTRLTVV.

The chain carries TRBV5-1 and TRBJ1-1; the match to TRBD1 covers 8 bases. The CDR3 has 13 residues. Trimming at V came to 8 bases and at J to 4 bases, leaving 7 bases not matched to a gene. Per the germline V gene, CDR1 is SGHRS and CDR2 is YFSETQ. The CDR3 here is CASKQGVSTEAFF. The CDR3 DNA sequence: TGCGCCAGTAAACAGGGGGTAAGCACTGAAGCTTTCTTT.

The chain has TRBV29-1 and TRBJ1-2; tentative D call: TRBD1 (6 bases). The CDR3 consists of 11 residues. In germline, CDR1 is SQVTM, CDR2 ANQGSEA. Trimming pared 7 bases from V and 8 bases from J, leaving 14 bases between. CDR3 sequence reads: CSANGGGGYTF. In nucleotides, the CDR3 is TGCAGCGCGAACGGGGGGGGCGGCTACACCTTC.

V usage is TRBV6-1 and J usage is TRBJ2-7, with D maybe TRBD1 (6 bases). CDR1 and CDR2 from the germline V gene are MNHNS and SASEGT. V gave up 5 bases and J gave up 3 bases, with 23 bases separating them. CDR3 length: 17 amino acids. The CDR3 DNA follows: TGTGCCAGCAGTATCTTCAGCGACACAGGGTTCTTCTACGAGCAGTACTTC. This sequence encodes CASSIFSDTGFFYEQYF.

The chain employs TRBV29-1 and TRBJ1-2; D call uncertain. The CDR3 is 13 residues long. The V gene's germline CDR1 is SQVTM and CDR2 ANQGSEA. The V and J ends lost 5 bases and 4 bases respectively, with 14 bases between them. The CDR3 is CSVQVAVGYGYTF. DNA of the CDR3: TGCAGCGTTCAGGTGGCAGTAGGCTATGGCTACACCTTC.

The chain uses TRBV7-9 and TRBJ1-1; no firm D call. The CDR3 is made up of 12 amino acids. In germline, CDR1 is SEHNR, CDR2 FQNEAQ (reference sequence). The ends were cut back, 2 bases at V and 6 bases at J, with 7 bases in the middle. CDR3 protein: CASSLKGPEAFF. For the CDR3, the DNA is TGTGCCAGCAGCTTAAAGGGCCCTGAAGCTTTCTTT.

The chain is built from TRBV4-3 and TRBJ2-1, with D perhaps matching TRBD1 or TRBD2 (6 bases each). CDR3 length equals 17 residues. Per the germline V gene, CDR1 is LGHNA and CDR2 is YSLEER. V lost 0 bases, J lost 7 bases, and 19 bases lay in between. CDR3 DNA: TGCGCCAGCAGCCAAGAGCCGGGGGCCGTGATGCCGAATGAGCAGTTCTTC. Amino acids: CASSQEPGAVMPNEQFF.

The rearrangement joins TRBV4-3 to TRBJ1-5; D not certain. Germline lookup yields CDR1 LGHNA and CDR2 YSLEER. This CDR3 region has 15 residues. Trimming cost V 0 bases and J 2 bases, with 8 bases left between them. The CDR3 is CASSQDASRNQPQHF. The CDR3 region has the DNA TGCGCCAGCAGCCAAGATGCGTCTCGCAATCAGCCCCAGCATTTT.

The rearrangement links TRBV20-1 to TRBJ2-7; the D is unclear. This CDR3 contains 11 residues. From germline, CDR1 is DFQATT and CDR2 SNEGSKA (reference sequence). V was shortened by 0 bases and J by 3 bases, with 3 bases between the two germline ends. The CDR3 nucleotides are TGCAGTGCTAGAGATGACTACGAGCAGTACTTC. Its translation: CSARDDYEQYF.

In this sample, this clonotype turned up once. The CDR3: CASSLVQDRMNTEAFF. The CDR3 DNA follows: TGTGCCAGCAGCTTGGTTCAGGACAGGATGAACACTGAAGCTTTCTTT. This sequence joins TRBV5-6 and TRBJ1-1, with 7 bases aligning to TRBD1. This CDR3 is built from 16 residues. CDR1 and CDR2 from the germline V gene are SGHDT and YYEEEE. J lost 0 bases, V lost 0 bases, and 5 bases had no gene match.

This chain links TRBV29-1 with TRBJ1-5; 9 nucleotides match TRBD1. The CDR3 totals 14 residues. V was clipped by 3 bases and J by 4 bases; unmatched bases: 4. Per the germline V gene, CDR1 is SQVTM and CDR2 is ANQGSEA. CDR3 nucleotide sequence: TGCAGCGTTGACGTTGGACAGGGGAATCAGCCCCAGCATTTT. This encodes CSVDVGQGNQPQHF.

The chain recombines TRBV20-1 with TRBJ2-1; 9 nucleotides agree with TRBD2. CDR1 is DFQATT, CDR2 SNEGSKA, per germline (reference sequence). The CDR3 has 15 amino acids. V shed 5 bases, J shed 6 bases, and the junction held 11 bases outside the gene matches. The CDR3 nucleotides are TGCAGTGCTGAAGGGCCGGGACTAGCTGTCAATGAGCAGTTCTTC. This gives the protein CSAEGPGLAVNEQFF.

The V gene is TRBV30, the J gene TRBJ1-2; 12 positions agree with TRBD1. After removal of 4 bases from V and 3 bases from J, the junction contained 6 bases not matched to a gene. The CDR3 runs to 15 residues. Germline V gene sequence: CDR1 GTSNPN, CDR2 SVGIG (reference sequence). The CDR3 sequence is CAWKGGTGGHYGYTF. The CDR3 nucleotides read TGTGCCTGGAAGGGTGGGACAGGGGGCCACTATGGCTACACCTTC. Supplemented by reference TRBV30 and TRBJ1-2, the full variable domain reads SQTIHQWPATLVQPVGSPLSLECTVEGTSNPNLYWYRQAAGRGLQLLFYSVGIGQISSEVPQNLSASRPQDRQFILSSKKLLLSDSGFYLCAWKGGTGGHYGYTFGSGTRLTVV.

The chain is built from TRBV12-3 or TRBV12-4 and TRBJ2-1; D gene ambiguous. CDR3 length equals 11 residues. The ends were cut back, 5 bases at V and 10 bases at J, with 9 bases in the middle. CDR3 protein: CASSPTGEQFF. DNA of the CDR3: TGTGCCAGCAGTCCTACCGGAGAGCAGTTCTTC.

J is TRBJ2-4 and V is TRBV5-1, with a tentative D call TRBD2 (6 bases). The germline gives CDR1 SGHRS, CDR2 YFSETQ. The CDR3 totals 17 residues. Trimming shortened V by 0 bases and J by 0 bases, and 13 bases separated the two germline ends. The CDR3 region has the DNA TGCGCCAGCAGCTTGGAGTGGGGGGAACGAGCCAAAAACATTCAGTACTTC. Translating it yields CASSLEWGERAKNIQYF. The full variable domain, in which reference TRBV5-1 and TRBJ2-4 provide the parts outside the CDR3, is KAGVTQTPRYLIKTRGQQVTLSCSPISGHRSVSWYQQTPGQGLQFLFEYFSETQRNKGNFPGRFSGRQFSNSRSEMNVSTLELGDSALYLCASSLEWGERAKNIQYFGAGTRLSVL.

The V gene is TRBV5-4, the J gene TRBJ1-6; D might be TRBD1 (6 bases). The CDR3 has 15 amino acids. V shed 4 bases and J shed 10 bases, with 18 bases lying between them. Germline CDR1 is SGHNT and CDR2 is YYREEE (reference sequence). Here the CDR3 DNA reads TGTGCCAGCAGCCCCAGGCGGGGGGCTGCCTCACCCCTCCACTTT. Translating it yields CASSPRRGAASPLHF.

The genes are TRBV30 and TRBJ2-1; D is unresolved. The CDR3 has 16 residues. The germline gives CDR1 GTSNPN, CDR2 SVGIG (reference sequence). V gave up 0 bases and J gave up 5 bases, with 17 bases separating them. The CDR3, as DNA: TGTGCCTGGAGTGTGGCCGGTGGAGAGTCAGACAATGAGCAGTTCTTC. Its translation: CAWSVAGGESDNEQFF.

The chain employs TRBV6-1 and TRBJ2-3; possibly TRBD1 for D (6 bases). Germline V gene data show CDR1 as MNHNS and CDR2 as SASEGT. V lost 4 bases to trimming and J lost 3 bases, with 17 bases between them. This CDR3 is built from 16 residues. This CDR3 is CASSVSGPGVTDTQYF. CDR3 nucleotide sequence: TGTGCCAGCAGTGTATCCGGGCCAGGGGTAACAGATACGCAGTATTTT.

This chain links TRBV2 with TRBJ2-3; D gene ambiguous. The V gene lost 5 bases and the J gene lost 6 bases, with 18 bases spanning the gap. CDR3 length: 15 residues. From germline, CDR1 is SNHLY and CDR2 FYNNEI. This chain's CDR3 is CASSRPVTPRDTQYF. CDR3 nucleotides: TGTGCCAGCAGTCGCCCGGTCACCCCTCGCGATACGCAGTATTTT.

The rearrangement joins TRBV11-2 to TRBJ2-5; D ambiguous. Germline values: CDR1 SGHAT, CDR2 FQNNGV. The CDR3 is made up of 15 amino acids. V lost 3 bases to trimming and J lost 5 bases, with 16 bases between them. The CDR3 sequence is CASSLSLVGSETQYF. For the CDR3, the DNA is TGTGCCAGCAGCTTGTCTCTCGTCGGGTCCGAGACCCAGTACTTC.

The chain joins TRBV5-4 to TRBJ2-5; a weak D match, TRBD2 (6 bases). This CDR3 is 13 amino acids long. Trimming cost V 0 bases and J 3 bases, with 6 bases left between them. CDR1 and CDR2 (germline): SGHNT, YYREEE (reference sequence). The CDR3: CASSLGGEETQYF. The CDR3 bases are TGTGCCAGCAGCTTGGGGGGGGAAGAGACCCAGTACTTC.

The chain joins TRBV5-4 to TRBJ2-7; TRBD1 agrees at 8 bases. CDR1 SGHNT and CDR2 YYREEE come from the germline V gene (reference sequence). Trimming removed 4 bases from V and 3 bases from J; junction bases left unmatched: 6. The CDR3 sequence is 14 residues long. CDR3 coding DNA: TGTGCCAGCAGCACGCCGGACAGGGTCTACGAGCAGTACTTC. It is translated as CASSTPDRVYEQYF.

CDR3 in amino acids: CSARDLRGSSNTIYF. CDR3 coding DNA: TGCAGTGCTAGAGACCTAAGAGGGTCCTCAAACACCATATATTTT. The chain is built from TRBV20-1 and TRBJ1-3; D not certain. Trimming stripped 0 bases from V and 6 bases from J, with 15 bases between. This CDR3 spans 15 amino acids. CDR1 and CDR2 (germline): DFQATT, SNEGSKA (reference sequence).

This clonotype was detected only once. The chain joins TRBV20-1 to TRBJ2-7; maybe TRBD1 (5 bases). V shed 4 bases and J shed 6 bases, with 25 bases lying between them. CDR3 length equals 16 residues. CDR1 is DFQATT, CDR2 SNEGSKA, per germline (reference sequence). The CDR3 sequence is CSATTKVGAAAVEQYF. The CDR3 DNA is TGCAGTGCTACGACGAAGGTTGGGGCGGCCGCCGTCGAGCAGTACTTC.

The chain employs TRBV7-2 and TRBJ2-7, with 7 bases aligning to TRBD2. V lost 4 bases and J lost 4; bases outside the gene matches: 4. The CDR3 has 13 amino acids. Germline V lookup: CDR1 SGHTA, CDR2 FQGNSA. The CDR3 protein is CASSSLALYEQYF. Here the CDR3 DNA reads TGTGCCAGCAGCTCACTAGCGCTTTACGAGCAGTACTTC. Looking up the rest from reference TRBV7-2 and TRBJ2-7 gives the full variable domain: GAGVSQSPSNKVTEKGKDVELRCDPISGHTALYWYRQSLGQGLEFLIYFQGNSAPDKSGLPSDRFSAERTGGSVSTLTIQRTQQEDSAVYLCASSSLALYEQYFGPGTRLTVT.

The chain employs TRBV20-1 and TRBJ2-3; possibly TRBD2 for D (6 bases). CDR1 is DFQATT and CDR2 is SNEGSKA in the germline V gene (reference sequence). The CDR3 loop spans 16 amino acids. V was cut by 3 bases and J by 8 bases, with 24 bases left in between. The CDR3 bases are TGCAGTGCTAGGACCCCCTCACACGGGGTGGAGGGTACGCAGTATTTT. Amino acids: CSARTPSHGVEGTQYF.

This clonotype occurred once. The chain carries TRBV6-2 or TRBV6-3 and TRBJ2-7; a weak D match, TRBD1 (6 bases). The length of the CDR3 is 12 residues. Per germline, CDR1 MNHEY and CDR2 SVGEGT. The ends were cut back, 6 bases at V and 4 bases at J, with 10 bases in the middle. Here the CDR3 DNA reads TGTGCCAGCAGGCCACAGGGATACGAGCAGTACTTC. This codes for CASRPQGYEQYF.